The 15 T cell receptor beta chains presented below share a single source sample, sequenced in a study of lymphopenia after photon versus proton radiotherapy. Profiling relied on immunoSEQ multiplex PCR, and the TCRdb table lists in-frame clones only, not all of them. The table lists around 66,000 clones, approximately 83% of them singletons. The sample was peripheral blood, taken from a patient treated with photon-based radiotherapy. These receptors all stem from a man in his forties or fifties with gastric cancer.

The CDR3 loop reads CASSYSWATDILGYTF. The CDR3 DNA reads as TGTGCCAGCAGTTACTCGTGGGCGACCGATATCCTTGGCTACACCTTC. The rearrangement uses TRBV6-5 and TRBJ1-2; D call uncertain. Germline V CDR1 and CDR2: MNHEY, SVGAGI. The CDR3 consists of 16 residues. V was clipped by 0 bases and J by 7 bases, with 18 bases between them.

This clone was counted only a few times. The V gene is TRBV2, the J gene TRBJ1-5; 7 nucleotides align to TRBD1. Germline trimming cut 11 bases from V and 4 bases from J; bases unmatched to any gene: 8. CDR1 SNHLY and CDR2 FYNNEI come from the germline V gene. The CDR3 sequence is 13 residues long. The CDR3 nucleotides are TGTGCCGGGAGACAGGGCTCAAATCAGCCCCAGCATTTT. Protein product: CAGRQGSNQPQHF.

This chain connects TRBV7-3 to TRBJ2-1, with a possible D match to TRBD1 (5 bases). Deletions cut 1 base from V and 4 bases from J, with 14 bases between. This CDR3 region has 16 residues. Germline V gene data show CDR1 as SGHTA and CDR2 as FQGTGA. The CDR3 reads CASSLRARDLYNEQFF. CDR3 in DNA: TGTGCCAGCAGCTTAAGGGCCAGGGATCTATACAATGAGCAGTTCTTC.

The chain couples TRBV10-3 to TRBJ2-3, with TRBD2 as a possible D gene (7 bases). V shed 6 bases and J shed 2 bases, with 12 bases lying between them. There are 14 residues in the CDR3. Germline values: CDR1 ENHRY, CDR2 SYGVKD. CDR3 coding DNA: TGTGCCATCAGGGGGGCGGGAGCCACAGATACGCAGTATTTT. Protein: CAIRGAGATDTQYF.

The rearrangement links TRBV7-9 to TRBJ1-1, with D unclear. The V gene lost 6 bases and the J gene lost 6 bases, with 11 bases spanning the gap. Germline values: CDR1 SEHNR, CDR2 FQNEAQ (reference sequence). The CDR3 sequence is 12 residues long. Written as DNA, the CDR3 is TGTGCCAGCAGGGGTCCGGTCTCTGAAGCTTTCTTT. Encoded protein: CASRGPVSEAFF.

The chain combines TRBV6-1 with TRBJ2-2; TRBD2 might be the D (5 bases). The germline V gene has CDR1 MNHNS and CDR2 SASEGT. CDR3 length equals 15 residues. The V end lost 8 bases, the J end lost 4 bases, and 17 bases lay between the germline ends. This CDR3 is CASGGRTSTTGELFF. As DNA, the CDR3 is TGTGCCAGCGGAGGCAGGACGTCTACCACCGGGGAGCTGTTTTTT.

The V and J genes are TRBV7-3 and TRBJ1-2; TRBD1 aligns across 8 bases. V dropped 6 bases and J dropped 4; count of bases not matched to a gene: 10. CDR1 SGHTA and CDR2 FQGTGA come from the germline V gene. The CDR3 contains 15 residues. This chain's CDR3 is CASSLTRQGPYGYTF. CDR3 nucleotide sequence: TGTGCCAGCAGTTTGACTAGACAGGGGCCCTATGGCTACACCTTC.

This chain links TRBV29-1 with TRBJ1-1; D gene unclear. This CDR3 spans 12 amino acids. V lost 0 bases and J lost 8, with 10 bases in between. Germline V gene lookup returns CDR1 SQVTM and CDR2 ANQGSEA. As DNA, the CDR3 is TGCAGCGTTGAAGATCGGATGGGGGAAGCTTTCTTT. This sequence encodes CSVEDRMGEAFF.

J is TRBJ1-2 and V is TRBV5-1; D is ambiguous. CDR3 length: 14 residues. The germline gives CDR1 SGHRS, CDR2 YFSETQ. V was shortened by 5 bases and J by 4 bases, with 15 bases between the two germline ends. CDR3 loop: CASSRGPSSYGYTF. The CDR3 DNA follows: TGCGCCAGCAGTCGCGGACCGAGCTCCTATGGCTACACCTTC.

This rearrangement joins TRBV4-1 to TRBJ1-6; the D gene is possibly TRBD1 (6 bases). CDR1 MGHRA and CDR2 YSYEKL come from the germline V gene. Trimming stripped 1 base from V and 6 bases from J, with 10 bases between. This CDR3 has 15 residues. The CDR3 nucleotides read TGCGCCAGCAGCCAAGGGACAGAGATTAATTCACCCCTCCACTTT. Translation: CASSQGTEINSPLHF.

This clone was counted a few times. The chain has TRBV19 and TRBJ2-1, with TRBD1 matching 9 bases. Per the germline V gene, CDR1 is LNHDA and CDR2 is SQIVND (reference sequence). V shed 4 bases, J shed 10 bases, and the junction held 2 bases outside the gene matches. This CDR3 has 12 amino acids. The CDR3 nucleotides are TGTGCCAGTAGTAACACAGGGGGCGAGCAGTTCTTC. Protein sequence: CASSNTGGEQFF.

This chain uses TRBV2 with TRBJ2-5; 12 bases agree with TRBD1. Germline V gives CDR1 SNHLY, CDR2 FYNNEI. This CDR3 comprises 13 residues. Losses at the gene ends were 4 bases for V and 10 bases for J; bases not matched to a gene: 4. The CDR3 DNA is TGTGCCAGCAGTGGGGACAGGGGGCGCCTCCAGTACTTC. This sequence encodes CASSGDRGRLQYF.

V gene TRBV5-5 combines with J gene TRBJ2-7; 7 bases line up with TRBD1. The CDR3 is 15 residues long. V trimming: 0 bases; J trimming: 0 bases; junction bases outside the gene matches: 3. Germline loops: CDR1 SGHKS, CDR2 YYEKEE (reference sequence). The CDR3 coding sequence is TGTGCCAGCAGCTTGGTCCCAGGGGGCTCCTACGAGCAGTACTTC. Translating it yields CASSLVPGGSYEQYF.

This chain uses TRBV19 with TRBJ2-7; D possibly corresponds to TRBD1 (5 bases). In germline, CDR1 is LNHDA, CDR2 SQIVND (reference sequence). V lost 6 bases, J lost 5 bases, and 20 bases lay in between. The CDR3 runs to 15 residues. CDR3 nucleotides: TGTGCCAGTAGCCTCCCTAATACAGGATTGCACGAGCAGTACTTC. It codes for CASSLPNTGLHEQYF.

The CDR3 reads CASKGTTGNTIYF. In nucleotides, the CDR3 is TGTGCCAGCAAGGGGACAACTGGAAACACCATATATTTT. This sequence joins TRBV2 and TRBJ1-3, with D maybe TRBD1 (6 bases). The V gene's germline CDR1 is SNHLY and CDR2 FYNNEI. V gave up 7 bases and J gave up 2 bases, with 9 bases separating them. The CDR3 contains 13 residues.